Sequencing of this T cell receptor (beta chain) was carried out in a study of shared clonotypes between healthy human individuals. Data came from immunoSEQ multiplex PCR; TCRdb stores just in-frame clones and leaves some out. The repertoire consists of about 2.1 million clones, with about 94% occurring once and the leading ten covering about 1.7%. The CDR3 runs to 15 residues. In germline, CDR1 is MNHEY, CDR2 SMNVEV (reference sequence). V was pared by 5 bases and J by 8 bases, with 11 bases of the junction left unmatched. CD8 cells classed as naive were CD45RO-negative and positively selected for CCR7, excluding terminally differentiated effector memory CD45RA+ cells.

V usage is TRBV27 and J usage is TRBJ2-1; 8 bases line up with TRBD1. The sequenced sample was naive CD8+ T cells from PBMCs. The source is a man between 18 and 29 years old in good health. Some clones in this sample may be carry-over from other donors' samples. CDR3 residues: CASSTGQGWWHEQFF. In DNA, the CDR3 is TGTGCCAGCAGTACCGGACAGGGATGGTGGCATGAGCAGTTCTTC.